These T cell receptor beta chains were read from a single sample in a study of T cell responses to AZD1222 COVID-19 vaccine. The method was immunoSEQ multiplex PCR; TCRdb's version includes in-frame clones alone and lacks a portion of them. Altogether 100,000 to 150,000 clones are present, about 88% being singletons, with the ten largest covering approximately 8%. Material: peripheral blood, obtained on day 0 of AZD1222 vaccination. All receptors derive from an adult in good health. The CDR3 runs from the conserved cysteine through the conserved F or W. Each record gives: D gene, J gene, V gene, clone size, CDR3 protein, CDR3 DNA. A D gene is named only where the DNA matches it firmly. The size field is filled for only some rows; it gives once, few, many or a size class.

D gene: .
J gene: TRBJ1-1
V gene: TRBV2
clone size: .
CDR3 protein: CASSEVGPGPGLGTEAFF
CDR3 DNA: TGTGCCAGCAGTGAAGTCGGACCCGGGCCGGGATTAGGCACTGAAGCTTTCTTT

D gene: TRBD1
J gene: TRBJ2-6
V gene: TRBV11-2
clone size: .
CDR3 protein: CASSTQTGPSAGANVLTF
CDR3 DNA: TGTGCCAGCAGCACGCAGACAGGGCCGTCCGCTGGGGCCAACGTCCTGACTTTC

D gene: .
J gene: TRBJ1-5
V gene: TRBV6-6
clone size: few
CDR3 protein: CASSTPGGQNQPQHF
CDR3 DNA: TGTGCCAGCAGTACACCCGGTGGCCAAAATCAGCCCCAGCATTTT

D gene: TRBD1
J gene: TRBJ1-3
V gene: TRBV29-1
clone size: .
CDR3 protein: CSVEAGGLEGNTIYF
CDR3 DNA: TGCAGCGTTGAAGCAGGGGGCTTGGAAGGTAACACCATATATTTT

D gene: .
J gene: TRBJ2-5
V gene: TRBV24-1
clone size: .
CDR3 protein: CATGQETQYF
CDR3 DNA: TGTGCCACCGGGCAAGAGACCCAGTACTTC

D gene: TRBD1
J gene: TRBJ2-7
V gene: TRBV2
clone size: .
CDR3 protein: CASRGAGTAKREQYF
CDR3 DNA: TGTGCCAGCAGGGGCGCCGGGACAGCGAAACGCGAGCAGTACTTC

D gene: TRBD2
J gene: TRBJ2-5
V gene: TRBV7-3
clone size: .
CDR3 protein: CASSFSGEETQYF
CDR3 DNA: TGTGCCAGCAGCTTTAGCGGGGAAGAGACCCAGTACTTC

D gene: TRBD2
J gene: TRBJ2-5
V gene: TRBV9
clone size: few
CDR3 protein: CASSVAAGVGETQYF
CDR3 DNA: TGTGCCAGCAGCGTAGCAGCGGGAGTCGGAGAGACCCAGTACTTC

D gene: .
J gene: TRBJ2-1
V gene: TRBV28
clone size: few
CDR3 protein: CASSTPGAPRYNEQFF
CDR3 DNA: TGTGCCAGCAGTACCCCGGGGGCCCCTCGTTACAATGAGCAGTTCTTC

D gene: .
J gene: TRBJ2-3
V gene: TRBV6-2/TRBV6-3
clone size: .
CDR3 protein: CASSTPPTDTQYF
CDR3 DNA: TGTGCCAGCAGTACCCCTCCGACAGATACGCAGTATTTT

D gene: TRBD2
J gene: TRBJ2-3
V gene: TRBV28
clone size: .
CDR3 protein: CASGQTSGADTQYF
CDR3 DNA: TGTGCCAGCGGCCAGACTAGCGGGGCAGATACGCAGTATTTT

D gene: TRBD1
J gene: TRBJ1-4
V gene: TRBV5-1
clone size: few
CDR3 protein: CASSQDPVGTGLSTNEKLFF
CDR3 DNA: TGCGCCAGCAGCCAGGACCCGGTCGGGACAGGGCTTTCGACTAATGAAAAACTGTTTTTT

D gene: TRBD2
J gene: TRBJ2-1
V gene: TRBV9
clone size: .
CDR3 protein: CASNAGTSGGHGGSEQFF
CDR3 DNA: TGTGCCAGCAATGCCGGGACTAGCGGGGGCCATGGAGGCAGTGAGCAGTTCTTC

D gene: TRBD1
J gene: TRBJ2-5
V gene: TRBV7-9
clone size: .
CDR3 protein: CASSPRGMVGQETQYF
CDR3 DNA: TGTGCCAGCAGCCCCAGGGGGATGGTGGGCCAAGAGACCCAGTACTTC

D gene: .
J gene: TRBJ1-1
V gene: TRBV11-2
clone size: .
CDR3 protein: CASSLEFGAKNTEAFF
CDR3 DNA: TGTGCCAGCAGCTTAGAATTCGGAGCTAAGAACACTGAAGCTTTCTTT

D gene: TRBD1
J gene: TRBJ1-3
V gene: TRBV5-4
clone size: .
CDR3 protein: CASSFGQGDTGNTIYF
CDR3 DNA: TGTGCCAGCAGCTTCGGACAGGGAGATACTGGAAACACCATATATTTT

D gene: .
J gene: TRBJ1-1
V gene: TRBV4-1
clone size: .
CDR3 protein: CASSQGDLDYRAFF
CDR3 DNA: TGCGCCAGCAGCCAAGGGGATTTGGACTATCGAGCTTTCTTT

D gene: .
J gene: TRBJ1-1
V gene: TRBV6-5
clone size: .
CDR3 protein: CASTGNMATEAFF
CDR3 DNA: TGTGCCAGCACCGGGAACATGGCCACTGAAGCTTTCTTT

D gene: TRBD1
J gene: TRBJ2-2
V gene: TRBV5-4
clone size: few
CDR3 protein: CASSLGQGAQGELFF
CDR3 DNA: TGTGCCAGCAGCTTGGGACAGGGGGCGCAGGGGGAGCTGTTTTTT

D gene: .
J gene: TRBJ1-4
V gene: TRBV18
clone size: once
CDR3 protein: CASSPETTSGKLFF
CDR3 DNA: TGTGCCAGCTCACCAGAGACCACCTCCGGAAAACTGTTTTTT

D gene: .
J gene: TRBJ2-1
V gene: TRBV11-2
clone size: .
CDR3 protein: CASSRGPPRLDEQFF
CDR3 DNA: TGTGCCAGCAGCCGGGGCCCTCCAAGGCTGGATGAGCAGTTCTTC

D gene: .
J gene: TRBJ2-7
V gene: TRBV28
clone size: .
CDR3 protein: CASSLTTASYEQYF
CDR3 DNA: TGTGCCAGCAGTTTAACGACAGCTTCCTACGAGCAGTACTTC

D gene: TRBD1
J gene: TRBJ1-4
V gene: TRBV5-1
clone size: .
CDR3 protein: CASSSRPLGTGGENEKLFF
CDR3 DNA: TGCGCCAGCAGCTCAAGACCCCTGGGGACAGGGGGCGAAAATGAAAAACTGTTTTTT

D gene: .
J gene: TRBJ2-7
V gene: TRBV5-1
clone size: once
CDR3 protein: CASSLEAAYEQYF
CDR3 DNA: TGCGCCAGCAGCTTGGAGGCGGCCTACGAGCAGTACTTC

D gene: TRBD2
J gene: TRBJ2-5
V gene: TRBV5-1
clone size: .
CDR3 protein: CASSFTSAETQYF
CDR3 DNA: TGCGCCAGCAGCTTTACTAGCGCAGAGACCCAGTACTTC

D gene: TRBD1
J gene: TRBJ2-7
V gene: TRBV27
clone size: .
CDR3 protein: CASSSPLLRQGLYGEQYF
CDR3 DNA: TGTGCCAGCAGTTCTCCCCTTTTAAGACAGGGGCTTTACGGGGAGCAGTACTTC

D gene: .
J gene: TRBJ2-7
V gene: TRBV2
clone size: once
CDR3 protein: CASSTDWLNSYEQYF
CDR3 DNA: TGTGCCAGCAGTACCGACTGGCTAAACTCCTACGAGCAGTACTTC

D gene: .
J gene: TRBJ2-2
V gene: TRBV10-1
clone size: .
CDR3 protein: CASSDPGAGTGELFF
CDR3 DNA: TGCGCCAGCAGTGACCCCGGGGCAGGGACCGGGGAGCTGTTTTTT

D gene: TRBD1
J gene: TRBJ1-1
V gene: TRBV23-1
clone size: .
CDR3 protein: CASSQSRDRGPVLEAFF
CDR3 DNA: TGCGCCAGCAGTCAATCCCGGGACAGGGGACCAGTTCTAGAAGCTTTCTTT

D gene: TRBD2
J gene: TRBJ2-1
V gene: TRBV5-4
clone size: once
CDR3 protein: CASSPGTSGRPWGQFF
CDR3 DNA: TGTGCCAGCAGCCCGGGGACTAGCGGGAGACCGTGGGGGCAGTTCTTC

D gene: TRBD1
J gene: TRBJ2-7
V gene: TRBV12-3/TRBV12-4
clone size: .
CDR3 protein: CASSSRQGRYF
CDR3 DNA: TGTGCCAGCAGTTCCCGACAGGGGAGGTACTTC